This TCR beta chain came from a study of blood T cell repertoires in COVID-19. On the study more broadly: Specimens from acute and convalescent COVID-19 originated in the United States, Italy and Spain. The cDNA or gDNA used as material had been derived from T cells, B-cell-depleted T cells, or PBMCs.

J gave up 4 bases and V 1 base, and 7 bases lay outside the gene matches. CDR3 length: 17 residues. Germline V lookup: CDR1 SGHVS, CDR2 FQNEAQ. As originally analysed: The authors estimated nucleated cell counts from reference gene primer amplification. Produced via immunoSEQ multiplex PCR; TCRdb's table is partial and in-frame only. For V, J and clone size, that table is used; D and trimming come from the DNA. The top ten hold roughly a tenth of the sample, which has 310,000 or so clones, over 80% seen once. This receptor was taken from a man aged 25-45 years with COVID-19, enrolled during active disease. The sequenced sample consisted of peripheral blood. This chain links TRBV7-8 with TRBJ2-1; 10 positions agree with TRBD2. The CDR3 nucleotides are TGTGCCAGCAGCTTAGGATCTAGCGGGAGTAGGTACAATGAGCAGTTCTTC. Amino acids: CASSLGSSGSRYNEQFF.